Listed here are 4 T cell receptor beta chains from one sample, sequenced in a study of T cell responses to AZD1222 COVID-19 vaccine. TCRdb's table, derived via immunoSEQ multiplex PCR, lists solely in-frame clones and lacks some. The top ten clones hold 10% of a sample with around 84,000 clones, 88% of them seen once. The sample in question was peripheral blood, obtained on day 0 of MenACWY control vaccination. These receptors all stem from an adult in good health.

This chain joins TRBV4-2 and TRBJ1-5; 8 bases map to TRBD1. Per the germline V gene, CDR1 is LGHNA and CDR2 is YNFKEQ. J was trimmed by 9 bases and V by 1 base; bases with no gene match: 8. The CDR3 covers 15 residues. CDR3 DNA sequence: TGTGCCAGCAGCCAAGCCTCAGGGGGCGGGTGGCCCCAGCATTTT. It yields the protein CASSQASGGGWPQHF.

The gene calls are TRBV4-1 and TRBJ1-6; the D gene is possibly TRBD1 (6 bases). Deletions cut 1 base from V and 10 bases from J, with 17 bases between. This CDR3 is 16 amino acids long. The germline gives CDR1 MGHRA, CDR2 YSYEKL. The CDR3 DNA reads TGCGCCAGCAGCCAAGGTGGCTTAGGGGGTAACTCACCCCTCCACTTT. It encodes CASSQGGLGGNSPLHF.

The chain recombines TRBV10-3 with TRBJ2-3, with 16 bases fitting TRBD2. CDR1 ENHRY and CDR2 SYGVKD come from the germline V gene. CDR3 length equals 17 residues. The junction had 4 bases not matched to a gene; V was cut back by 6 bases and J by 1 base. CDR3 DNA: TGTGCCATCAGCCCGGGACTAGCGGGGGGGGGCACAGATACGCAGTATTTT. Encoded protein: CAISPGLAGGGTDTQYF.

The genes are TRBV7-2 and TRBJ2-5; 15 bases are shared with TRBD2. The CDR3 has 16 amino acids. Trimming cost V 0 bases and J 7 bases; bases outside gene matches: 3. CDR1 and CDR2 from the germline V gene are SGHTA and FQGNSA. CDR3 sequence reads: CASSLAWTSGGGTQYF. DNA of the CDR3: TGTGCCAGCAGCTTAGCCTGGACTAGCGGGGGGGGGACCCAGTACTTC.